The 11 T cell receptor beta chains below were found in one sample sequenced in a study of cytomegalovirus exposure and HLA in healthy donors. This PCR relied on a set of 60 Vbeta primers and 13 Jbeta primers. Some clones are missing from TCRdb's copy, which holds only in-frame ones; the method was immunoSEQ multiplex PCR. Found here are 80,000 to 100,000 clones; the top ten clones hold about 16%. The source material was PBMCs. The source of these receptors is a man aged 45 to 65 in good health and CMV-seropositive.

The rearrangement joins TRBV13 to TRBJ2-3, with 16 bases aligning to TRBD2. The V segment lost 5 bases and the J segment 4 bases; nucleotides outside the gene matches: 12. The CDR3 contains 19 residues. The germline CDR1 and CDR2 sequences are PRHDT and FYEKMQ (reference sequence). The CDR3 loop reads CASSRSGTSGRASPDTQYF. As DNA, the CDR3 is TGTGCCAGCAGCCGGTCCGGGACTAGCGGGAGGGCCTCTCCAGATACGCAGTATTTT.

The J gene is TRBJ2-3, the V gene TRBV11-3; D is uncertain. The germline V and J ends were trimmed by 3 bases and 3 bases, with 10 bases remaining between them. Germline V gene sequence: CDR1 SGHNT, CDR2 YENEEA. The CDR3 has 14 residues. The CDR3 sequence is CASSFRVPTDTQYF. In nucleotides, the CDR3 is TGTGCCAGCAGCTTCCGGGTCCCGACAGATACGCAGTATTTT. The whole variable domain, filled in from reference TRBV11-3 and TRBJ2-3, reads EAGVVQSPRYKIIEKKQPVAFWCNPISGHNTLYWYLQNLGQGPELLIRYENEEAVDDSQLPKDRFSAERLKGVDSTLKIQPAELGDSAVYLCASSFRVPTDTQYFGPGTRLTVL.

CDR3 sequence: CAISESWTRTDTQYF. The DNA of the CDR3 is TGTGCCATCAGTGAGTCGTGGACTAGGACAGATACGCAGTATTTT. The chain uses TRBV10-3 and TRBJ2-3; 7 nucleotides match TRBD2. The germline V gene encodes CDR1 ENHRY and CDR2 SYGVKD. V was pared by 0 bases and J by 3 bases, with 3 bases of the junction left unmatched. This CDR3 region has 15 residues.

The rearrangement uses TRBV30 and TRBJ2-1; unclear D gene. Trimming stripped 2 bases from V and 4 bases from J, with 6 bases between. The CDR3 is 12 residues long. Germline V CDR1 and CDR2: GTSNPN, SVGIG (reference sequence). The chain's CDR3 is CAWSQIYNEQFF. The CDR3 nucleotides read TGTGCCTGGAGTCAAATTTACAATGAGCAGTTCTTC.

V gene TRBV7-2 combines with J gene TRBJ1-1, with TRBD1 identical over 9 bases. The J segment lost 0 bases and the V segment lost 8 bases, leaving 13 bases of the junction unmatched. This CDR3 is 17 amino acids long. CDR1 SGHTA and CDR2 FQGNSA come from the germline V gene. In DNA, the CDR3 is TGTGCCAGCCAAAAATGGGGACAGGGCCGGGTGAACACTGAAGCTTTCTTT. Encoded protein: CASQKWGQGRVNTEAFF.

The V call is TRBV18, the J call TRBJ1-4; TRBD1 aligns across 7 bases. This CDR3 has 16 residues. After removal of 6 bases from V and 4 bases from J, the junction contained 11 bases not matched to a gene. The germline CDR1 and CDR2 sequences are KGHSH and LQKENI. The CDR3, as DNA: TGTGCCAGCTCTCTTTTCGGACAGGCAGATAATGAAAAACTGTTTTTT. Its protein product is CASSLFGQADNEKLFF.

This chain connects TRBV7-9 to TRBJ1-2; tentatively, D is TRBD1 (6 bases). V was pared by 8 bases and J by 4 bases, with 11 bases between. The V gene's germline CDR1 is SEHNR and CDR2 FQNEAQ (reference sequence). CDR3 length: 12 amino acids. In DNA form, the CDR3 reads TGTGCCAGCCACGGACAGTCCTATGGCTACACCTTC. Translated, it gives CASHGQSYGYTF.

The gene calls are TRBV29-1 and TRBJ1-5, with unresolved D. Trimming shortened V by 5 bases and J by 0 bases, and 11 bases separated the two germline ends. The CDR3 has 14 amino acids. The germline gives CDR1 SQVTM, CDR2 ANQGSEA. The CDR3 spells CSVSLSNSNQPQHF. CDR3 nucleotide sequence: TGCAGCGTTTCTTTGTCTAATAGCAATCAGCCCCAGCATTTT. Looking up the rest from reference TRBV29-1 and TRBJ1-5 gives the full variable domain: SAVISQKPSRDICQRGTSLTIQCQVDSQVTMMFWYRQQPGQSLTLIATANQGSEATYESGFVIDKFPISRPNLTFSTLTVSNMSPEDSSIYLCSVSLSNSNQPQHFGDGTRLSIL.

For the CDR3, the DNA is TGCGCCAGCAAGAATAAGGGGGCCCCGATGGAGGAAAAACTGTTTTTT. Translation gives CASKNKGAPMEEKLFF. The rearrangement links TRBV23-1 to TRBJ1-4; 7 bases agree with TRBD1. TRBV23-1 is an ORF; its function is uncertain. This CDR3 is built from 16 residues. J was trimmed by 8 bases and V by 7 bases; bases with no gene match: 16.

Details on this clone: The sample holds other DNA sequences that translate to the same CDR3. The chain recombines TRBV19 with TRBJ1-1, with D perhaps TRBD1 (5 bases). V was clipped by 5 bases and J by 1 base, with 8 bases between them. The CDR3 length is 13 residues. CDR1 and CDR2 from the germline V gene are LNHDA and SQIVND (reference sequence). CDR3 nucleotide sequence: TGTGCCAGTAGTCTCCAGGGGAACACTGAAGCTTTCTTT. This encodes CASSLQGNTEAFF.

The chain uses TRBV6-5 and TRBJ2-1; 10 bases fit TRBD2. Germline V gene data show CDR1 as MNHEY and CDR2 as SVGAGI. The CDR3 consists of 13 residues. Germline trimming cut 3 bases from V and 8 bases from J; bases unmatched to any gene: 1. The CDR3 coding sequence is TGTGCCAGCAGTTATCTAGCGGGAGATGAGCAGTTCTTC. It yields the protein CASSYLAGDEQFF.